This T cell receptor beta chain emerged from a study of blood T cells in healthy people across ages. Of note for this clonotype: Its antigen remains unknown.

Primers used in a second PCR of roughly 6 to 12 cycles were a sample-barcoded 5' primer and a J-beta primer mix. Sequencing of every sample gave 2.5 million or more CDR3-containing paired-end reads. TCRdb called the 5' RACE reads again in MiXCR, with one record for every CDR3 protein. The repertoire holds just over 800,000 distinct CDR3 sequences, about 62% seen once, with roughly a quarter in the top ten. Germline-derived CDR1 and CDR2 are ENHRY and SYGVKD. The CDR3 is made up of 17 amino acids. J lost 5 bases, V lost 2 bases, and 11 bases had no gene match. Findings and limits, study-wide: More naive CD4+ cells and higher diversity were found in long-lived than in aged donors.

The specimen was blood. This receptor was obtained from a young man in good health. V and J are TRBV10-3 and TRBJ2-1; 8 positions match TRBD2. The CDR3 loop reads CAISENRGGMKHNEQFF. CDR3 DNA: TGTGCCATCAGTGAGAATCGGGGGGGCATGAAACACAATGAGCAGTTCTTC.